The rows below give T cell receptor beta chains drawn from one sample of a study of Ad26.COV2.S vaccination and SARS-CoV-2 variants. Sequenced by immunoSEQ multiplex PCR; TCRdb stores in-frame clones only, minus some. Here the sample spans approximately 500,000 clones, around 88% being singletons. The source material was peripheral blood, sampled in a trial of Ad26.COV2.S vaccine versus placebo. These receptors originate from a person between 18 and 59 years old who received the Ad26.COV2.S COVID-19 vaccine or a placebo. CDR3s leave out the opening cysteine and the closing phenylalanine or tryptophan.

j_gene	v_gene	len	CDR3aa
TRBJ2-2	TRBV11-1	12	ASSLATTLGELF
TRBJ2-3	TRBV30	11	AWRYPGTDTQY
TRBJ2-2	TRBV11-2	13	ASSFSLANTGELF
TRBJ2-1	TRBV10-3	16	AISESGIRGQGAWEQF
TRBJ2-7	TRBV28	13	ASSFSRGLTYEQY
TRBJ1-3	TRBV5-5	14	ASSITGVSSGNTIY
TRBJ1-2	TRBV7-2	12	ASSYPEGAGGYT
TRBJ2-1	TRBV4-1	16	ASSQDPVLAGRVNEQF
TRBJ2-4	TRBV15	13	ATSRPGAPKNIQY
TRBJ2-1	TRBV28	12	ASSPGLAGAEQF
TRBJ1-6	TRBV5-1	11	ASSLGASSPLH
TRBJ2-1	TRBV6-2/TRBV6-3	10	ASSNRGGEQF
TRBJ1-1	TRBV21-1	14	ASSKEAGPRGTEAF
TRBJ1-2	TRBV7-3	15	ASSLTRTSVGSYGYT
TRBJ2-1	TRBV21-1	15	ASSKKSGRALYNEQF
TRBJ1-1	TRBV2	13	ASRTARDPNTEAF
TRBJ1-1	TRBV2	10	ASTVRDTEAF
TRBJ1-1	TRBV19	9	ASSSWAEAF
TRBJ2-3	TRBV19	13	ASSIGGRSTDTQY
TRBJ2-3	TRBV29-1	13	SVGGLAGVTDTQY
TRBJ2-7	TRBV18	14	ASSPSTSATPYEQY
TRBJ2-2	TRBV27	14	ASSLRTSGRAGELF
TRBJ2-7	TRBV4-2	12	ASSSGRTLDEQY
TRBJ1-2	TRBV7-3	13	ASSLSRTSNYGYT
TRBJ2-5	TRBV5-4	12	ASHSRGEGETQY
TRBJ1-5	TRBV28	10	ASRGGGGPQH
TRBJ2-1	TRBV15	13	ATTRDRGLSNEQF
TRBJ1-1	TRBV30	12	AWSGDRPNTEAF
TRBJ2-3	TRBV19	12	ASTLGSRTDTQY
TRBJ1-2	TRBV19	10	ASKGQYYGYT
TRBJ2-3	TRBV9	12	ASSVVGGTDTQY
TRBJ1-6	TRBV27	11	ASRNRAPTPLH
TRBJ1-5	TRBV30	12	AWSVRGGGQPQH
TRBJ2-2	TRBV7-3	13	ASSHGTGVTGELF
TRBJ2-5	TRBV14	13	ASSRDSGSQETQY
TRBJ2-7	TRBV21-1	12	ASSKIQRTYEQY
TRBJ2-3	TRBV15	13	ATSRGLAGTDTQY
TRBJ1-1	TRBV6-6	12	ATTGDSLNTEAF
TRBJ1-4	TRBV28	13	ASSTHRIQGEKLF
TRBJ2-7	TRBV5-5	13	ASSLGPGDTYEQY
TRBJ1-2	TRBV28	11	ASRGWGRRGYT
TRBJ2-7	TRBV6-5	13	ASSTNFGSAYEQY
TRBJ2-3	TRBV9	12	ASSGTASTDTQY
TRBJ1-1	TRBV6-5	13	ASSYTRDRYTEAF
TRBJ1-5	TRBV7-8	13	ASSSDSHSNQPQH
TRBJ2-7	TRBV18	13	ASSPPNRGSYEQY
TRBJ1-1	TRBV3-1/TRBV3-2	12	ASSQGPSNTEAF
TRBJ2-7	TRBV6-2/TRBV6-3	12	ASSSRTGRIEQY